What follows describes a single T cell receptor (beta chain). Its antigen is undetermined. The authors distributed each subset's genomic DNA evenly over several immunoSEQ plates. Measured with immunoSEQ multiplex PCR; TCRdb has only the in-frame clones, and not every one. The sample lists a few million clones, more than 80% occurring once. The source of the sample is a study of shared clonotypes between healthy human individuals. Overall study findings and caveats: On the whole, naive subsets had larger estimated richness than memory subsets had.

Germline-derived CDR1 and CDR2 are SGHTA and FQGTGA. The CDR3 totals 18 residues. Germline trimming cut 1 base from V and 2 bases from J; bases unmatched to any gene: 9. Source material: naive CD4+ T cells sorted from blood. The subset is: CD45RA+ positively selected. The chain combines TRBV7-3 with TRBJ2-3; TRBD2 agrees at 10 bases. The clonotype was recovered from a man younger than 35 in good health. The CDR3 DNA sequence: TGTGCCAGCAGCTTAAGTCTAGCGGGGGCCACCTACACAGATACGCAGTATTTT. Amino acid sequence: CASSLSLAGATYTDTQYF.